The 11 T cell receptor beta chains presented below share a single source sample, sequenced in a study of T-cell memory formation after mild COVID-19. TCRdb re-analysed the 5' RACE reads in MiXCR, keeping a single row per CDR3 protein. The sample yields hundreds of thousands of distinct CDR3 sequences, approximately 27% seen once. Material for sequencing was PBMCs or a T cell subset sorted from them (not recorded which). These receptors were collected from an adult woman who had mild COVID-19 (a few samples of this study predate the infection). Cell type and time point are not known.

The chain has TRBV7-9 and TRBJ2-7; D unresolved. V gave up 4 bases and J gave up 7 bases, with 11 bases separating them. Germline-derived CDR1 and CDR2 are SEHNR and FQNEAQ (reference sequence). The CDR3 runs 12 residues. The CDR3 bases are TGTGCCAGCAGCTCCCCCTTGGGGGAGCAGTACTTC. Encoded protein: CASSSPLGEQYF.

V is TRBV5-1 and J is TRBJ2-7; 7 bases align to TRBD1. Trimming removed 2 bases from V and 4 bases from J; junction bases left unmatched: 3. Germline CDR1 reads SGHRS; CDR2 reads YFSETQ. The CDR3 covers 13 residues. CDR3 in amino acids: CASSFTGDYEQYF. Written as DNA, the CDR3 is TGCGCCAGCAGCTTCACAGGGGATTACGAGCAGTACTTC.

CDR3 DNA sequence: TGTGCCAGCAGGAACCCGGGACAGAACACTGAAGCTTTCTTT. It specifies CASRNPGQNTEAFF. This chain links TRBV6-2 or TRBV6-3 with TRBJ1-1, with D perhaps matching TRBD1 (6 bases). The CDR3 is made up of 14 amino acids. Germline lookup yields CDR1 MNHEY and CDR2 SVGEGT. With 6 bases removed from V and 1 base from J, the gap between germline ends came to 12 bases.

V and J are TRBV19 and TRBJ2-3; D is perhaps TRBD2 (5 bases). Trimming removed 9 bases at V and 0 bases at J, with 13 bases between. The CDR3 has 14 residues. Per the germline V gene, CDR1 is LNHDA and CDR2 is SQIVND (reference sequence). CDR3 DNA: TGTGCCAGCGGAACGGGGATTAGCACAGATACGCAGTATTTT. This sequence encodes CASGTGISTDTQYF.

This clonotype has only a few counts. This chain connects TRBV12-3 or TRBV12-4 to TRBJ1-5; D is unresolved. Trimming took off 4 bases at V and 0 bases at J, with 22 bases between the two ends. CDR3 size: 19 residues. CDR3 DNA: TGTGCCAGCAGTTCCTATCTGTGGACGAGTCGTTATAGCAATCAGCCCCAGCATTTT. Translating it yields CASSSYLWTSRYSNQPQHF.

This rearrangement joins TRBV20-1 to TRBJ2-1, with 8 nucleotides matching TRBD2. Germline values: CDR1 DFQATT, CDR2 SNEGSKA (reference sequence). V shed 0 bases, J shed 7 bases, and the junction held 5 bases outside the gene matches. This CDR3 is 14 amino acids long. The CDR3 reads CSARDQREWNEQFF. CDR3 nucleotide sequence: TGCAGTGCTAGAGATCAGCGGGAGTGGAATGAGCAGTTCTTC.

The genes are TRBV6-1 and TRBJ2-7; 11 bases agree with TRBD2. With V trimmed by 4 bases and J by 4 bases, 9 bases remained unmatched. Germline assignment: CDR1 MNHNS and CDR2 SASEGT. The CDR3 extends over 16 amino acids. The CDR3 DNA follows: TGTGCCAGCAGTGGATCCAGACTAGCGGGATGGTACGAGCAGTACTTC. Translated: CASSGSRLAGWYEQYF.

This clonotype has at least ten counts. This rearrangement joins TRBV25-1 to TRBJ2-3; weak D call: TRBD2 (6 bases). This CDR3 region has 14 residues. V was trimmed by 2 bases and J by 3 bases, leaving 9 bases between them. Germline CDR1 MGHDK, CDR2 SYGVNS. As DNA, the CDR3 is TGTGCCAGCAGTGAAAAGGAGGGGACAGATACGCAGTATTTT. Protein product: CASSEKEGTDTQYF.

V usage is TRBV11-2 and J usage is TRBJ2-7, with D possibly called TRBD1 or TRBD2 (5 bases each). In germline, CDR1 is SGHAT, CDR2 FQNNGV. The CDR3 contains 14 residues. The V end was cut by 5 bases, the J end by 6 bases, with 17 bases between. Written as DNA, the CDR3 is TGTGCCAGCAGCCTAGCCCGGACAACAGGCGAGCAGTACTTC. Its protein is CASSLARTTGEQYF.

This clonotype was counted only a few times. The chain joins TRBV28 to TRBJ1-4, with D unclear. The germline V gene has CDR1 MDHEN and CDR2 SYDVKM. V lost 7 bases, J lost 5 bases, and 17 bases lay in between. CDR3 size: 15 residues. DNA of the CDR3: TGTGCCAGCATTTCCCAAGGTCCGTCGAATGAAAAACTGTTTTTT. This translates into CASISQGPSNEKLFF.

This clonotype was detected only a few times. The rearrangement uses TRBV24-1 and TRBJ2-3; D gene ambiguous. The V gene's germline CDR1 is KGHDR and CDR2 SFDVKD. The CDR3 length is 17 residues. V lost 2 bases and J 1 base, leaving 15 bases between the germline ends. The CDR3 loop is CATSDSRNVAGTDTQYF. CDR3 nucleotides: TGTGCCACCAGTGATTCGCGGAATGTAGCCGGCACAGATACGCAGTATTTT.